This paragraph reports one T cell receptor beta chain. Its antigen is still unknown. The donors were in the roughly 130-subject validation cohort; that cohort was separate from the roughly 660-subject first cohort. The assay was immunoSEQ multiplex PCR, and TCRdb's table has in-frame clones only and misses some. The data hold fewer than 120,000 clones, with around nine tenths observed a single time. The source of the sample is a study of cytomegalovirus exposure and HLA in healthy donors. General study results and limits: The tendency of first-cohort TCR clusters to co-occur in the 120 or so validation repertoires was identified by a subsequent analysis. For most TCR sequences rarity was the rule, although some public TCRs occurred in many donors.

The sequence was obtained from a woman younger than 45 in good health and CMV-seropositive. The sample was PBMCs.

The CDR3 nucleotides read TGTGCCAGCAAGAGAGTGAACACTGAAGCTTTCTTT. Amino acids: CASKRVNTEAFF. This chain connects TRBV2 to TRBJ1-1, with no clear D. There are 12 residues in the CDR3. Looked up from germline, CDR1 is SNHLY and CDR2 is FYNNEI. V dropped 7 bases and J dropped 0 bases, with 6 bases sitting between them.